This T cell receptor beta chain was identified in a study of cytomegalovirus exposure and HLA in healthy donors. Concerning this clone: Its antigen is as yet unknown.

The CDR3 covers 16 residues. Germline CDR1 reads SGHVS; CDR2 reads FQNEAQ. V lost 5 bases and J 1 base, leaving 16 bases between the germline ends. Sequencing was performed with immunoSEQ multiplex PCR; in TCRdb, only in-frame clones are kept and a portion is missing. The sample holds roughly 150,000 clones, about 94% seen once. Broader study findings: One later analysis, an examination of the 120 validation repertoires, found that first-cohort TCR clusters tended to co-occur in them.

Sample: PBMCs. The chain has TRBV7-8 and TRBJ2-3; possible D gene TRBD2, 5 bases. This TCR derives from a man aged 18 to 35 in good health and CMV-seropositive. CDR3 in DNA: TGTGCCAGCAGCCCCCTCATGGTTAGCGGCACAGATACGCAGTATTTT. It codes for CASSPLMVSGTDTQYF.